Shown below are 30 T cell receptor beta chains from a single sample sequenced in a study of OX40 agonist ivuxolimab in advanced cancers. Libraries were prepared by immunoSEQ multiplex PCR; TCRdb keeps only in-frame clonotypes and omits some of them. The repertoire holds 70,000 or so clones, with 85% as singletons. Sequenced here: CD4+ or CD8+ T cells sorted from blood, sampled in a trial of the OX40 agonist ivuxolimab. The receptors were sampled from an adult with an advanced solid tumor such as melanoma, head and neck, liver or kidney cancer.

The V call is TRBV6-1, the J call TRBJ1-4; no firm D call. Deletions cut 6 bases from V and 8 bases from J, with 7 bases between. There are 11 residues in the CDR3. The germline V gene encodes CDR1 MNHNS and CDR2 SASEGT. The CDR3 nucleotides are TGTGCCAGCAGAATAGGGGAAAAACTGTTTTTT. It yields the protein CASRIGEKLFF.

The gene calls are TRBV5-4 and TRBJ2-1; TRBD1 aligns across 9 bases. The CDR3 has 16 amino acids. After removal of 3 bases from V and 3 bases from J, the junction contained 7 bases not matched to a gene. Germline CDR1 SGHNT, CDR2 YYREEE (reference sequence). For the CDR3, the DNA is TGTGCCAGCAGCTCAACGAACAGGGGGCGCTACAATGAGCAGTTCTTC. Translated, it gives CASSSTNRGRYNEQFF.

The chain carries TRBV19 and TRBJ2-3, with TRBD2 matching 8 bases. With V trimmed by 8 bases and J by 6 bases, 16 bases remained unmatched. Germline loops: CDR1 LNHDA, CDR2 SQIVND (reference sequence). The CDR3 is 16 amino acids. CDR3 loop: CASVRTSRASPDTQYF. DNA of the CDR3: TGTGCCAGTGTTCGGACTAGCAGGGCCTCACCCGATACGCAGTATTTT.

CDR3 amino acids: CASSLAHRQGLAKNIQYF. In DNA, the CDR3 is TGTGCCAGCAGCTTAGCCCACCGACAGGGACTAGCCAAAAACATTCAGTACTTC. This rearrangement joins TRBV7-9 to TRBJ2-4; a weak D match, TRBD1 (7 bases). The CDR3 spans 18 residues. V shed 0 bases and J shed 0 bases, with 15 bases lying between them. Looked up from germline, CDR1 is SEHNR and CDR2 is FQNEAQ (reference sequence).

The CDR3 is CASSQEGSGPTLEQYF. The CDR3 bases are TGTGCCAGCAGCCAAGAGGGTAGCGGACCTACGTTAGAGCAGTACTTC. This sequence joins TRBV4-2 and TRBJ2-7; the D gene is possibly TRBD2 (6 bases). The CDR3 sequence is 16 residues long. Trimming cost V 0 bases and J 7 bases, with 19 bases left between them. CDR1 is LGHNA and CDR2 is YNFKEQ in the germline V gene.

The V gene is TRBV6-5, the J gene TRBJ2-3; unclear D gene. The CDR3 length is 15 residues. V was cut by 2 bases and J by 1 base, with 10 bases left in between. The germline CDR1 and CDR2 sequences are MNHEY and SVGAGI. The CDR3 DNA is TGTGCCAGCAGTTACGGTACAGCCCGCACAGATACGCAGTATTTT. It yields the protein CASSYGTARTDTQYF.

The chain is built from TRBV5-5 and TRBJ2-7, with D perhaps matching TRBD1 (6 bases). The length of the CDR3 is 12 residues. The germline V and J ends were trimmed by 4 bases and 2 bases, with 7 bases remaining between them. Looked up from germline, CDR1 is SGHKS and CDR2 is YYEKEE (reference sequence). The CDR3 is CASSRDTYEQYF. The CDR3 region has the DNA TGTGCCAGCAGCCGGGACACCTACGAGCAGTACTTC.

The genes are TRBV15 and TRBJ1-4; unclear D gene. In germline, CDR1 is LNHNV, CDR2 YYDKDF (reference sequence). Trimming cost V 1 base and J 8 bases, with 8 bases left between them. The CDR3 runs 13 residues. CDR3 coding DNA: TGTGCCACCAGCAGAGCGACGGTAGAAAAACTGTTTTTT. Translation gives CATSRATVEKLFF.

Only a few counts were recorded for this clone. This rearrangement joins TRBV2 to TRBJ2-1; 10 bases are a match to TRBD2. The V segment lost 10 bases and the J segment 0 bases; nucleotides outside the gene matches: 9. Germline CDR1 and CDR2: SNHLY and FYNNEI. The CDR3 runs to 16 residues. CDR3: CATPPPSGSSYNEQFF. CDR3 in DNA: TGTGCCACCCCCCCTCCTAGCGGGAGCTCCTACAATGAGCAGTTCTTC.

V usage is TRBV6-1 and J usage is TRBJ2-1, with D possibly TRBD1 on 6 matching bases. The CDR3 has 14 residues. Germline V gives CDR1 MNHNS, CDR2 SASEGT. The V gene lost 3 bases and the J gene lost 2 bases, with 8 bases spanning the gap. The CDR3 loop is CASSDQGPYNEQFF. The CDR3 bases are TGTGCCAGCAGTGATCAGGGGCCCTACAATGAGCAGTTCTTC.

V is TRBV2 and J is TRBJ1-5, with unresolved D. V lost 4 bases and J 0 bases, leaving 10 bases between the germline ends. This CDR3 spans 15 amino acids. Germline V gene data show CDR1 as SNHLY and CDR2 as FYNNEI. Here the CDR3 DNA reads TGTGCCAGCAGTGGGCGGATCGATAGCAATCAGCCCCAGCATTTT. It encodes CASSGRIDSNQPQHF. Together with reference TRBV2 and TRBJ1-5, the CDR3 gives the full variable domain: EPEVTQTPSHQVTQMGQEVILRCVPISNHLYFYWYRQILGQKVEFLVSFYNNEISEKSEIFDDQFSVERPDGSNFTLKIRSTKLEDSAMYFCASSGRIDSNQPQHFGDGTRLSIL.

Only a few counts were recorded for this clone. CDR3 in amino acids: CASSLSPPKAGYNEQFF. The CDR3 bases are TGTGCCAGCAGTTTATCCCCCCCTAAAGCGGGTTACAATGAGCAGTTCTTC. The genes are TRBV27 and TRBJ2-1; D may be TRBD2 (6 bases). The CDR3 totals 17 residues. V was cut by 0 bases and J by 4 bases, with 16 bases left in between. CDR1 and CDR2 (germline): MNHEY, SMNVEV (reference sequence).

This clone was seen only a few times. The CDR3 DNA reads as TGTGCCAGCAGCTCTCAGGAGGATCGCTATGGCTACACCTTC. Translated, it gives CASSSQEDRYGYTF. The chain joins TRBV7-9 to TRBJ1-2; D uncertain. Trimming pared 4 bases from V and 4 bases from J, leaving 13 bases between. Germline V lookup: CDR1 SEHNR, CDR2 FQNEAQ (reference sequence). The CDR3 is 14 amino acids. The full variable domain, in which reference TRBV7-9 and TRBJ1-2 provide the parts outside the CDR3, is DTGVSQNPRHKITKRGQNVTFRCDPISEHNRLYWYRQTLGQGPEFLTYFQNEAQLEKSRLLSDRFSAERPKGSFSTLEIQRTEQGDSAMYLCASSSQEDRYGYTFGSGTRLTVV.

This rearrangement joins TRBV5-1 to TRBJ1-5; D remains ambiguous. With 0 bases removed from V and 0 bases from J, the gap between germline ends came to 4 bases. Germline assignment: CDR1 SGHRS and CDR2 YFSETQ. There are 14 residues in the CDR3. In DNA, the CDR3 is TGCGCCAGCAGCTTGGAAAATAGCAATCAGCCCCAGCATTTT. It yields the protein CASSLENSNQPQHF. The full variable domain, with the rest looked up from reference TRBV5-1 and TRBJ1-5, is KAGVTQTPRYLIKTRGQQVTLSCSPISGHRSVSWYQQTPGQGLQFLFEYFSETQRNKGNFPGRFSGRQFSNSRSEMNVSTLELGDSALYLCASSLENSNQPQHFGDGTRLSIL.

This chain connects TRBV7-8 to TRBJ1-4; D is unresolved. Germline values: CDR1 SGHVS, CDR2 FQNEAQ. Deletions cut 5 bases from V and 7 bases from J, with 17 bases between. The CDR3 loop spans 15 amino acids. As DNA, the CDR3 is TGTGCCAGCAGCCCGAGGACGGTTCGGGCTGAAAAACTGTTTTTT. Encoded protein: CASSPRTVRAEKLFF.

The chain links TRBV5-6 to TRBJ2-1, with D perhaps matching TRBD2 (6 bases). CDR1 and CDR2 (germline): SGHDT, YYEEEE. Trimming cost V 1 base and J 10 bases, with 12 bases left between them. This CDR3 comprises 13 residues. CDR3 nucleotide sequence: TGTGCCAGCAGCTTGTACTTTGGGAGGGAGCAGTTCTTC. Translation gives CASSLYFGREQFF.

In DNA, the CDR3 is TGTGCCAGCAGTGGACTAGTTATGGATACGCAGTATTTT. Protein product: CASSGLVMDTQYF. The rearrangement links TRBV2 to TRBJ2-3, with D maybe TRBD2 (6 bases). The CDR3 is 13 amino acids. Trimming removed 4 bases at V and 6 bases at J, with 11 bases between. The V gene's germline CDR1 is SNHLY and CDR2 FYNNEI.

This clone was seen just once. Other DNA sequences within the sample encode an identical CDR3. The CDR3 is CASSLGGSNEKLFF. The CDR3 coding sequence is TGTGCCAGCAGTTTGGGAGGGTCTAATGAAAAACTGTTTTTT. The genes are TRBV28 and TRBJ1-4; no firm D call. The V gene's germline CDR1 is MDHEN and CDR2 SYDVKM. V was shortened by 3 bases and J by 3 bases, with 8 bases between the two germline ends. CDR3 length equals 14 residues.

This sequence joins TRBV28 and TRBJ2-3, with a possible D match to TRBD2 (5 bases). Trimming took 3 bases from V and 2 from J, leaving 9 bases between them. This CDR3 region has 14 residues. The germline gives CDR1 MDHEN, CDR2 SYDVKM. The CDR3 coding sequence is TGTGCCAGCAGTTTGAGGGTAACCACAGATACGCAGTATTTT. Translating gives CASSLRVTTDTQYF.

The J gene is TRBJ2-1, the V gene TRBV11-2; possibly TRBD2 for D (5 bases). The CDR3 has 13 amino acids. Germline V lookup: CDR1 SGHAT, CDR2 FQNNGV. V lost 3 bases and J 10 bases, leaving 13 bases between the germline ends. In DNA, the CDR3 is TGTGCCAGCAGCTTTCCGGGCGGGCTCGAGCAGTTCTTC. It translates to CASSFPGGLEQFF.

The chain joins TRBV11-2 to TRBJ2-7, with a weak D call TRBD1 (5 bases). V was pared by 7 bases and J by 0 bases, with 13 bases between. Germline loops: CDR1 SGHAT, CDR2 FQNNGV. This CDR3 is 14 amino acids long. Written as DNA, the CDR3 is TGTGCCAGCACCCTAGGGGCGAGCTCCTACGAGCAGTACTTC. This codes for CASTLGASSYEQYF.

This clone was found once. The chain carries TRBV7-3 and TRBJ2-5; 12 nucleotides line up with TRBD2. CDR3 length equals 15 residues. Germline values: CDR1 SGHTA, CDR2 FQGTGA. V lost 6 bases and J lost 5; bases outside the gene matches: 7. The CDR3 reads CASSLAGGPGETQYF. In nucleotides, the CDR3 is TGTGCCAGCAGTCTAGCGGGAGGGCCTGGTGAGACCCAGTACTTC.

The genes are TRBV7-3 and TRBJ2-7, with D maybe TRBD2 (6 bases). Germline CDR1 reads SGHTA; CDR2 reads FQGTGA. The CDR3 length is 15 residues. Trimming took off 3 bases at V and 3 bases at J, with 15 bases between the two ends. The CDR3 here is CASSFKGPGGYEQYF. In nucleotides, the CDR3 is TGTGCCAGCAGCTTTAAGGGCCCCGGGGGCTACGAGCAGTACTTC.

The CDR3 here is CASSQDGSRLAGISYNEQFF. CDR3 bases: TGCGCCAGCAGCCAAGATGGTTCCCGACTAGCGGGCATCTCCTACAATGAGCAGTTCTTC. The chain employs TRBV4-1 and TRBJ2-1, with 10 bases matching TRBD2. CDR3 length: 20 residues. V was pared by 0 bases and J by 0 bases, with 11 bases of the junction left unmatched. Germline V gene data show CDR1 as MGHRA and CDR2 as YSYEKL.

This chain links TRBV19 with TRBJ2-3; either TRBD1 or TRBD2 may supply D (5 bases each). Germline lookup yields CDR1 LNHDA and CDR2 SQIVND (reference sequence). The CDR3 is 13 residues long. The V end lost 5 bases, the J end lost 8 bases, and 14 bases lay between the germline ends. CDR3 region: CASSEGPGVTQYF. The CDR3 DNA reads TGTGCCAGTAGTGAGGGACCCGGGGTTACGCAGTATTTT.

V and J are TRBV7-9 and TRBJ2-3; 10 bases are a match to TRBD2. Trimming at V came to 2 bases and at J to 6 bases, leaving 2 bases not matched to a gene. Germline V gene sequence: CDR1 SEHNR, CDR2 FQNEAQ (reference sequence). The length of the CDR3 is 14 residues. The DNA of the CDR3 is TGTGCCAGCAGCTTACTAGCGGGAGTCGATACGCAGTATTTT. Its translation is CASSLLAGVDTQYF. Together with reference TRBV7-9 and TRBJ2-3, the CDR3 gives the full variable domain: DTGVSQNPRHKITKRGQNVTFRCDPISEHNRLYWYRQTLGQGPEFLTYFQNEAQLEKSRLLSDRFSAERPKGSFSTLEIQRTEQGDSAMYLCASSLLAGVDTQYFGPGTRLTVL.

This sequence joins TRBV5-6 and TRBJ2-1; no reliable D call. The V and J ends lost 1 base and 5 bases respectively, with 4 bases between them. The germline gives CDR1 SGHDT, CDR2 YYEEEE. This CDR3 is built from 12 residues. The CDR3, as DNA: TGTGCCAGCAGCTTGAAAGACAATGAGCAGTTCTTC. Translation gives CASSLKDNEQFF.

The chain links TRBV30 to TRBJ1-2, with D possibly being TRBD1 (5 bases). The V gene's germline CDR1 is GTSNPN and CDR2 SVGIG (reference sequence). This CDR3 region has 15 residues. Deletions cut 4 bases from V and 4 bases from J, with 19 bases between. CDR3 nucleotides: TGTGCCTGGATTCCCTCGGCGGGGGTTGCCTATGGCTACACCTTC. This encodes CAWIPSAGVAYGYTF. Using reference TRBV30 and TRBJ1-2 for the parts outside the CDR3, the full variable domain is SQTIHQWPATLVQPVGSPLSLECTVEGTSNPNLYWYRQAAGRGLQLLFYSVGIGQISSEVPQNLSASRPQDRQFILSSKKLLLSDSGFYLCAWIPSAGVAYGYTFGSGTRLTVV.

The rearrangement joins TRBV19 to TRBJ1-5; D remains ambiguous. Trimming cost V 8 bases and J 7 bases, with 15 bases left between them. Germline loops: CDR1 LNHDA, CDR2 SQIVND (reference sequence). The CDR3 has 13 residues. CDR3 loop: CASEERVRQPQHF. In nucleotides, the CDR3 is TGTGCCAGTGAGGAGAGGGTTCGACAGCCCCAGCATTTT.

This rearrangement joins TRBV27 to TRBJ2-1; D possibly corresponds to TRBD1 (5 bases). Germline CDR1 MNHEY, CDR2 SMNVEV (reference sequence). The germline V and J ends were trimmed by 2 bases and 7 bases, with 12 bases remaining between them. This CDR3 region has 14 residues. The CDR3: CASSLEQGHNEQFF. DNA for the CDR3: TGTGCCAGCAGTTTAGAGCAGGGTCATAATGAGCAGTTCTTC.